Sequencing of this TCR beta chain was carried out in a study of shared clonotypes between healthy human individuals (dated by TCRdb to 2018 to 2020). Describing the broader study: The cohort included a few men and two women between 18 and 49 years of age. Per donor, three plates each were used for CD4 naive and CD4 memory, two for CD8 naive, and one for CD8 memory. To estimate repertoire size and how much clonotype sharing occurs between individuals, the study deeply sequenced the blood TCR repertoires of five or six healthy adults. To increase sequencing depth and limit assay-specific biases, different laboratories used diverse techniques to prepare libraries and sequence TCR repertoires. Leukapheresis yielded between about 0.85 and 10 billion PBMCs per donor.

As encoded in the germline V gene (reference sequence), CDR1 is LNHDA while CDR2 is SQIVND. The CDR3 has 13 amino acids, counting the end cysteine and phenylalanine. Of all the DNA, just the CDR3 is kept, 39 bases in frame from base 1. The V end loses 5 bases and the J end loses 6 bases, and a stretch of 12 bases separates them. TCR CDR3 regions were amplified from genomic DNA by multiplex PCR using the deep immunoSEQ assay. Extracted genomic DNA from each cell subset was spread evenly across all wells of several immunoSEQ 96-well plates, with each plate serving as a replicate. For sorted subsets, roughly 200 ng of genomic DNA, equivalent to 25,000 to 30,000 T cell genomes, went into each replicate PCR. The purified libraries were quantified using a Qubit 3.0 fluorometer, sized with a Bioanalyzer 2100, and then quantified again using the KAPA Library Quantification kit. A separate single-read 150-cycle Illumina NextSeq 550 flow cell was used to sequence each immunoSEQ 96-well plate. As for the original processing: Because the immunoSEQ output held only junctional sequences and lacked quality scores, the filtering could not match the filtering applied to full-length reads. Sequences were annotated with PyIR, a Python wrapper for IgBLAST v1.9, and V/J genes and CDR3 were assigned using IMGT germline references. Reads were filtered out if the reads had weak V/J assignments (E-value above 1e-6), no CDR3, stop codons, out-of-frame junctions, or ambiguous translated residues. A V3J clonotype was defined by an identical inferred V gene, J gene, and CDR3 amino acid sequence. The percentage overlap between two repertoires was calculated by dividing the number of shared unique clonotypes by the size of the smaller repertoire. RTK rarefaction, the Chao1 estimator, and Recon v2.1 estimates of unobserved clonotypes were used to assess repertoire richness. Generation probabilities were computed with OLGA for all TCRbeta clonotypes obtained by the gDNA method from several donors. In its TCRdb copy, this immuneACCESS table keeps in-frame sequences only and misses some clones. Where compared with another copy, unresolved V genes explain less than half of these, and the others have no known cause. That table is the source of V, J and clone size, and D and trimming were worked out from the DNA. Present in this sample are fewer than 1.8 million clones, about 98.5% of which were seen just once. The ten largest account for 0.36% of the sample.

As regards this clone: Its antigen is unknown. The input lacks base qualities; no much larger clone sits a single base away.

Summary of the overall study and its limitations: Higher generation probabilities were observed for clonotypes shared by all four sorted-subset donors than for non-shared clonotypes. When a handful of donors were compared, the shared fraction of clonotypes was around 5.1% for naive CD4, 3.5% to 4% for naive CD8, 2.3% for memory CD4, and 0.35% to 0.5% for memory CD8. The small number of donors limited the genetic and exposure-history diversity represented. Incomplete sequencing was indicated by rarefaction of sorted-subset datasets, despite the large sequencing depth. Based on pairwise subsampling, the degree of clonotype sharing among donors was expected to be affected by sequencing depth. Larger estimated clonotype richness was generally found for naive subsets than for memory subsets. Sampling was restricted to blood, and TCR repertoires in tissue are likely to differ from TCR repertoires in blood.

The donors were healthy, HIV-negative adults who had no recently reported acute infections or vaccinations. Only Caucasian adults living in Nashville, Tennessee, USA were represented among the donors. CD4+ T cells were enriched by magnetic negative selection, after which naive cells were positively selected on CD45RA and the negative fraction was taken as the memory subset. Blood was obtained by leukapheresis, after which PBMCs were separated by Ficoll-Histopaque density gradient centrifugation and cryopreserved in liquid nitrogen vapor phase. Analytical flow cytometry was used to check the purity and quantity of every magnetically sorted T cell population. Genomic DNA was isolated from every sorted fraction and measured by UV absorbance on a Nanodrop 2000c.

The chain was built from TRBV19 and TRBJ2-3; the D segment could be TRBD2, given 5 matching bases. Material: naive CD4+ T cells sorted from blood. Taken with the paper, the label for cell subset or site translates to: CD45RA+ positively selected. This TCR derives from a man in his thirties or forties in good health. The bases are TGTGCCAGTAGTCCCCCCACTAGGGATACGCAGTATTTT. It specifies CASSPPTRDTQYF.